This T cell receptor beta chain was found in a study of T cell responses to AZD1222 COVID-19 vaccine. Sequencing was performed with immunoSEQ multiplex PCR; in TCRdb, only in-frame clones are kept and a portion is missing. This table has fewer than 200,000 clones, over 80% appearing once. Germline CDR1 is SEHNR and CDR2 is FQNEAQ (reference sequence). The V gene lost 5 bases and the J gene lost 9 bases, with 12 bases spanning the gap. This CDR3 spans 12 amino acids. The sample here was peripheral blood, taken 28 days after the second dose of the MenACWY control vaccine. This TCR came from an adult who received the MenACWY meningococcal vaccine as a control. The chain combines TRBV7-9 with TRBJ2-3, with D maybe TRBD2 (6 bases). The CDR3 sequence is CASSPAGSTQYF. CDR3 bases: TGTGCCAGCAGCCCCGCGGGGTCGACGCAGTATTTT. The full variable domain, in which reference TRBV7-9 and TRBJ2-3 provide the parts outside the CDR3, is DTGVSQNPRHKITKRGQNVTFRCDPISEHNRLYWYRQTLGQGPEFLTYFQNEAQLEKSRLLSDRFSAERPKGSFSTLEIQRTEQGDSAMYLCASSPAGSTQYFGPGTRLTVL.